This entry lists 21 T cell receptor beta chains sequenced from one sample in a study of blood T cell repertoires in COVID-19. Produced via immunoSEQ multiplex PCR; TCRdb's table is partial and in-frame only. This table holds around 35,000 clones, approximately 91% found once. Sample: peripheral blood. The receptors were sampled from a man in his sixties with active COVID-19.

The sample holds a few counts of this clone. The chain links TRBV9 to TRBJ1-6; TRBD1 is a possible D gene (6 bases). Trimming removed 3 bases from V and 0 bases from J, with 13 bases in between. CDR1 and CDR2 (germline): SGDLS, YYNGEE. The CDR3 spans 17 residues. The CDR3 DNA sequence: TGTGCCAGCAGCGCGCCCAAAGGGGGCTCCTATAATTCACCCCTCCACTTT. It encodes CASSAPKGGSYNSPLHF.

This chain joins TRBV20-1 and TRBJ2-7; D remains unclear. The CDR3 spans 12 residues. Germline V gene data show CDR1 as DFQATT and CDR2 as SNEGSKA (reference sequence). V was trimmed by 3 bases and J by 2 bases, leaving 8 bases between them. In DNA form, the CDR3 reads TGCAGTGCTAGTCCGGTCGCCTACGAGCAGTACTTC. This gives the protein CSASPVAYEQYF.

The chain carries TRBV27 and TRBJ2-7; 7 bases map to TRBD2. The CDR3 is made up of 15 amino acids. CDR1 MNHEY and CDR2 SMNVEV come from the germline V gene (reference sequence). After removal of 2 bases from V and 2 bases from J, the junction contained 6 bases not matched to a gene. The CDR3 reads CASSLTLASTYEQYF. CDR3 DNA: TGTGCCAGCAGTTTAACACTAGCGAGCACCTACGAGCAGTACTTC.

The gene calls are TRBV27 and TRBJ2-1, with D unresolved. The CDR3 has 14 amino acids. Germline assignment: CDR1 MNHEY and CDR2 SMNVEV (reference sequence). V was clipped by 3 bases and J by 0 bases, with 6 bases between them. CDR3 amino acids: CASSFRGSYNEQFF. As DNA, the CDR3 is TGTGCCAGCAGTTTTCGCGGCTCCTACAATGAGCAGTTCTTC.

In its sample, this clone was seen once. The chain's CDR3 is CASSRGAGELFF. The CDR3 region has the DNA TGTGCCAGCAGCCGGGGGGCCGGGGAGCTGTTTTTT. The chain is built from TRBV6-1 and TRBJ2-2; TRBD2 agrees at 7 bases. Germline loops: CDR1 MNHNS, CDR2 SASEGT. J was trimmed by 6 bases and V by 6 bases; bases with no gene match: 1. The CDR3 covers 12 residues.

The chain joins TRBV7-8 to TRBJ2-7; 8 bases map to TRBD2. CDR3 length equals 16 residues. With 1 base clipped from V and 2 bases from J, the junction kept 7 bases outside the gene matches. Germline V gene sequence: CDR1 SGHVS, CDR2 FQNEAQ. In DNA, the CDR3 is TGTGCCAGCAGCTTAGTAAGAGCGGGAGTCCCCTACGAGCAGTACTTC. It encodes CASSLVRAGVPYEQYF.

The gene calls are TRBV3-1 (or the pseudogene TRBV3-2) and TRBJ1-6; D is undetermined. Looked up from germline, CDR1 is LGHDT and CDR2 is YNNKEL (reference sequence). This CDR3 comprises 13 residues. V shed 6 bases and J shed 6 bases, with 9 bases lying between them. In nucleotides, the CDR3 is TGTGCCAGCAGGGAGAGCAGTAATTCACCCCTCCACTTT. It codes for CASRESSNSPLHF.

The chain has TRBV5-4 and TRBJ2-7; a weak D match, TRBD2 (6 bases). This CDR3 spans 13 amino acids. Germline values: CDR1 SGHNT, CDR2 YYREEE (reference sequence). Between the trimmed V and J ends, which lost 1 base and 3 bases, there was a span of 8 bases. CDR3 nucleotide sequence: TGTGCCAGCAGCTTGCCGACTAGCTACGAGCAGTACTTC. Amino acid sequence: CASSLPTSYEQYF.

A few counts support this clone. The chain links TRBV28 to TRBJ2-7, with D unresolved. Germline lookup yields CDR1 MDHEN and CDR2 SYDVKM. Trimming stripped 6 bases from V and 4 bases from J, with 16 bases between. This CDR3 is 14 amino acids long. The CDR3 protein is CASSPNQTPYEQYF. The CDR3 DNA sequence: TGTGCCAGCAGCCCCAACCAGACACCGTACGAGCAGTACTTC. Supplemented by reference TRBV28 and TRBJ2-7, the full variable domain reads DVKVTQSSRYLVKRTGEKVFLECVQDMDHENMFWYRQDPGLGLRLIYFSYDVKMKEKGDIPEGYSVSREKKERFSLILESASTNQTSMYLCASSPNQTPYEQYFGPGTRLTVT.

DNA for the CDR3: TGTGCCAGCACCCTCTCGGGGATCTACAATGAGCAGTTCTTC. It encodes CASTLSGIYNEQFF. The J gene is TRBJ2-1, the V gene TRBV2, with a tentative D call TRBD2 (5 bases). This CDR3 is built from 14 residues. Germline V gives CDR1 SNHLY, CDR2 FYNNEI. Trimming took off 7 bases at V and 3 bases at J, with 13 bases between the two ends.

The chain employs TRBV5-6 and TRBJ2-6; D not certain. In germline, CDR1 is SGHDT, CDR2 YYEEEE. The V and J ends lost 0 bases and 0 bases respectively, with 7 bases between them. The CDR3 has 16 amino acids. This CDR3 reads CASSLGLDSGANVLTF. In DNA, the CDR3 is TGTGCCAGCAGCTTGGGACTGGACTCTGGGGCCAACGTCCTGACTTTC.

J is TRBJ2-2 and V is TRBV24-1, with TRBD2 as a possible D gene (5 bases). Germline-derived CDR1 and CDR2 are KGHDR and SFDVKD. V was cut by 3 bases and J by 9 bases, with 19 bases left in between. The CDR3 is made up of 16 amino acids. The CDR3 loop is CATSDVAGHVRRELFF. In DNA form, the CDR3 reads TGTGCCACCAGTGATGTTGCGGGCCACGTTAGAAGGGAGCTGTTTTTT.

The V gene is TRBV15, the J gene TRBJ1-1; 10 bases align to TRBD1. V dropped 1 base and J dropped 3; count of bases not matched to a gene: 5. Germline V gene data show CDR1 as LNHNV and CDR2 as YYDKDF (reference sequence). CDR3 size: 16 residues. The CDR3: CATSRGRGQGHTEAFF. The CDR3 nucleotides are TGTGCCACCAGCAGAGGGCGGGGACAGGGGCACACTGAAGCTTTCTTT.

The chain recombines TRBV27 with TRBJ2-1, with 9 bases lining up with TRBD2. The CDR3 is 14 residues long. Trimming took 3 bases from V and 4 from J; bases not matched to a gene: 1. Per the germline V gene, CDR1 is MNHEY and CDR2 is SMNVEV (reference sequence). CDR3 sequence (DNA): TGTGCCAGCAGTTTGAGCGGGAGGTACAATGAGCAGTTCTTC. This sequence encodes CASSLSGRYNEQFF.

The V gene is TRBV6-5, the J gene TRBJ2-7, with D maybe TRBD2 (6 bases). Looked up from germline, CDR1 is MNHEY and CDR2 is SVGAGI. The ends were cut back, 6 bases at V and 4 bases at J, with 10 bases in the middle. The CDR3 consists of 12 residues. The CDR3 loop reads CASSRSGYEQYF. The CDR3 nucleotides read TGTGCCAGCAGCCGAAGCGGGTACGAGCAGTACTTC.

The V and J genes are TRBV7-9 and TRBJ1-1, with unresolved D. Germline CDR1 and CDR2: SEHNR and FQNEAQ (reference sequence). This CDR3 is 14 amino acids long. Trimming removed 3 bases at V and 4 bases at J, with 12 bases between. This chain's CDR3 is CASSFREGGTEAFF. The CDR3 DNA reads as TGTGCCAGCAGCTTTCGGGAGGGCGGCACTGAAGCTTTCTTT.

The chain uses TRBV11-3 and TRBJ2-7; 14 nucleotides align to TRBD2. After removal of 1 base from V and 7 bases from J, the junction contained 3 bases not matched to a gene. The germline V gene has CDR1 SGHNT and CDR2 YENEEA. This CDR3 contains 15 residues. The chain's CDR3 is CASSLGGLAGEEQYF. The CDR3 DNA follows: TGTGCCAGCAGCTTAGGGGGACTAGCGGGAGAGGAGCAGTACTTC.

This clone has a single count. The CDR3: CATSERTGMNTGELFF. The CDR3 nucleotides read TGTGCCACCAGTGAGCGGACAGGGATGAACACCGGGGAGCTGTTTTTT. The chain combines TRBV24-1 with TRBJ2-2; TRBD1 aligns across 8 bases. V gave up 4 bases and J gave up 1 base; unmatched junction bases: 4. This CDR3 contains 16 residues. Germline assignment: CDR1 KGHDR and CDR2 SFDVKD.

The J gene is TRBJ1-1, the V gene TRBV25-1; D is unresolved. CDR3 length: 16 amino acids. Germline V gene lookup returns CDR1 MGHDK and CDR2 SYGVNS. V lost 1 base to trimming and J lost 3 bases, with 15 bases between them. The CDR3 reads CASSELGGKADTEAFF. The CDR3 DNA follows: TGTGCCAGCAGTGAATTAGGAGGAAAGGCGGACACTGAAGCTTTCTTT.

This chain connects TRBV13 to TRBJ2-3; TRBD1 agrees at 8 bases. The length of the CDR3 is 16 residues. Germline trimming cut 4 bases from V and 3 bases from J; bases unmatched to any gene: 9. The germline gives CDR1 PRHDT, CDR2 FYEKMQ (reference sequence). The CDR3 loop reads CASSSVSGGRTDTQYF. In DNA form, the CDR3 reads TGTGCCAGCAGCTCAGTGTCAGGGGGCCGGACAGATACGCAGTATTTT.

V is TRBV10-2 and J is TRBJ2-3, with 10 bases lining up with TRBD2. CDR1 is WSHSY and CDR2 is SAAADI in the germline V gene. This CDR3 is 18 amino acids long. V gave up 6 bases and J gave up 3 bases; unmatched junction bases: 15. The CDR3 DNA reads as TGCGCCAGCAGCCGTATGACAGGAGGGACTAGCGCAACAGATACGCAGTATTTT. This gives the protein CASSRMTGGTSATDTQYF.